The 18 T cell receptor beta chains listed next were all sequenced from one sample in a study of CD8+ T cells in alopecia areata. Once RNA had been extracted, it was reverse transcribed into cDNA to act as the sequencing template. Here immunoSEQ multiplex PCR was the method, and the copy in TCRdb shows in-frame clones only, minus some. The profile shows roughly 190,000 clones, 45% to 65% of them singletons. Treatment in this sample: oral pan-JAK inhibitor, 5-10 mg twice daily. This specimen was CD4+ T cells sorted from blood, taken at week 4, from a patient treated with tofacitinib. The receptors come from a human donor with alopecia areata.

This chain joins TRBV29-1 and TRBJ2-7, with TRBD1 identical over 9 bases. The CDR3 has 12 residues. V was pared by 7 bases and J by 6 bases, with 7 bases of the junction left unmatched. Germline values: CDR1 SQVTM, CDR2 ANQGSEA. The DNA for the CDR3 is TGCAGCGCTCAACAGGGGGCTGGCGAGCAGTACTTC. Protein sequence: CSAQQGAGEQYF.

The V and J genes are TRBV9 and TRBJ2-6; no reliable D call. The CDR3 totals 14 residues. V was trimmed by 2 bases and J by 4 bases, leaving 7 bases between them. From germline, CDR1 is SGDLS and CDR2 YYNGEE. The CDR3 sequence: CASSVSSGANVLTF. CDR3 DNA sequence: TGTGCCAGCAGCGTCAGTTCGGGGGCCAACGTCCTGACTTTC.

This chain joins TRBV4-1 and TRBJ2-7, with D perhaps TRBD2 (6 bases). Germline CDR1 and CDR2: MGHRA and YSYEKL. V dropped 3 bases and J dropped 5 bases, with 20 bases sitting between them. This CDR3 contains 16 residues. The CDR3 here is CASSQGGTGLLDEQYF. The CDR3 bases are TGCGCCAGCAGCCAGGGTGGGACGGGACTCCTGGACGAGCAGTACTTC.

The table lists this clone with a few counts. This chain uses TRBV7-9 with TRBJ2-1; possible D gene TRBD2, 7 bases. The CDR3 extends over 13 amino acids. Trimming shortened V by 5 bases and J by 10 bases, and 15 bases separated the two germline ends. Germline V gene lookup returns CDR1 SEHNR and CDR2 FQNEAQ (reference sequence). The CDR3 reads CASSLGGGPEQFF. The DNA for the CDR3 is TGTGCCAGCAGCCTAGGGGGGGGCCCCGAGCAGTTCTTC.

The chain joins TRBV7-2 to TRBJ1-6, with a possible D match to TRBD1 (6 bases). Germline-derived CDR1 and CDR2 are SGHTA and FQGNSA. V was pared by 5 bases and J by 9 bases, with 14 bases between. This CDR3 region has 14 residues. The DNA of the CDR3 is TGTGCCAGCAGCGCGACAGGCACGGGTTCACCCCTCCACTTT. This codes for CASSATGTGSPLHF. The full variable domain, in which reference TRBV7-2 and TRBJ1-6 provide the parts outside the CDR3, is GAGVSQSPSNKVTEKGKDVELRCDPISGHTALYWYRQSLGQGLEFLIYFQGNSAPDKSGLPSDRFSAERTGGSVSTLTIQRTQQEDSAVYLCASSATGTGSPLHFGNGTRLTVT.

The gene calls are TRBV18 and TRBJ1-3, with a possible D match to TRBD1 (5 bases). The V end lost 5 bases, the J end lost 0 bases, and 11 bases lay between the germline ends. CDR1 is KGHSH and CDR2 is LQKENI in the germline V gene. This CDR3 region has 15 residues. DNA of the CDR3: TGTGCCAGCTCAATACGACAGCGCTCTGGAAACACCATATATTTT. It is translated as CASSIRQRSGNTIYF.

The CDR3 DNA reads TGCGCCAGCAGGACAGGGCCGGATGGCTACACCTTC. Its translation is CASRTGPDGYTF. This chain joins TRBV23-1 and TRBJ1-2; TRBD1 matches 7 bases. TRBV23-1 is given ORF status, its function remaining uncertain. Losses at the gene ends were 6 bases for V and 6 bases for J; bases not matched to a gene: 4. The CDR3 is 12 amino acids.

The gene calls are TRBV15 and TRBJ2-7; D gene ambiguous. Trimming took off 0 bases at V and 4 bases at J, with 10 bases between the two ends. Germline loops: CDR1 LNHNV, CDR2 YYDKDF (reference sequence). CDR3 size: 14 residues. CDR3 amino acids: CATSREHGRYEQYF. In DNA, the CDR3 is TGTGCCACCAGCAGAGAACACGGGCGTTACGAGCAGTACTTC.

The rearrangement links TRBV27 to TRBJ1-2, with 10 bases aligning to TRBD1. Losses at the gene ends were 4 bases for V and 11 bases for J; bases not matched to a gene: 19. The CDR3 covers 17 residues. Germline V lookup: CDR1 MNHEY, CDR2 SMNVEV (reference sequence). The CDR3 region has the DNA TGTGCCAGCAGTTCGACCCAGCAGTCCCGGGACAGGGGAAGGTACACCTTC. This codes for CASSSTQQSRDRGRYTF.

The CDR3 DNA reads as TGCAGCGGGGCACAGGGGTACAATGAGCAGTTCTTC. It is translated as CSGAQGYNEQFF. The chain joins TRBV29-1 to TRBJ2-1, with TRBD1 identical over 7 bases. Per the germline V gene, CDR1 is SQVTM and CDR2 is ANQGSEA. CDR3 length: 12 residues. The ends lost 7 bases at V and 4 bases at J; junction bases unmatched: 4.

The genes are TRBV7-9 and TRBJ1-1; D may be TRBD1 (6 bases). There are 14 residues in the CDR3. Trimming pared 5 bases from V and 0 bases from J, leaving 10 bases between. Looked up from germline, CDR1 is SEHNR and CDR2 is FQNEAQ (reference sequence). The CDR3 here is CASSPGQMNTEAFF. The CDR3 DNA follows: TGTGCCAGCAGCCCGGGACAAATGAACACTGAAGCTTTCTTT. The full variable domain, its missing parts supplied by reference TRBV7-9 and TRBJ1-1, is DTGVSQNPRHKITKRGQNVTFRCDPISEHNRLYWYRQTLGQGPEFLTYFQNEAQLEKSRLLSDRFSAERPKGSFSTLEIQRTEQGDSAMYLCASSPGQMNTEAFFGQGTRLTVV.

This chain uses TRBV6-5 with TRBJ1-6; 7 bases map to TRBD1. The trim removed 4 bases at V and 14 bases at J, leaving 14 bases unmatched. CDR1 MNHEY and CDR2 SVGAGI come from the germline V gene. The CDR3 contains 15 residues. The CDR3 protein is CASSSRRQGVVSLHF. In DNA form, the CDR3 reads TGTGCCAGCAGTTCCCGACGACAGGGCGTTGTGTCCCTCCACTTT.

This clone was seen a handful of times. This CDR3 is CASSLNTNQPQHF. The DNA for the CDR3 is TGTGCCAGCAGTCTTAACACCAATCAGCCCCAGCATTTT. The chain combines TRBV2 with TRBJ1-5, with D unclear. This CDR3 comprises 13 residues. Trimming cost V 5 bases and J 3 bases, with 8 bases left between them. The germline CDR1 and CDR2 sequences are SNHLY and FYNNEI.

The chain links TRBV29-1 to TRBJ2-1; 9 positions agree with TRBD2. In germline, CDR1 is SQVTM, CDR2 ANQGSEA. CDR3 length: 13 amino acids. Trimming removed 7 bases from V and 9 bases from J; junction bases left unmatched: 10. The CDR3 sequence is CSGLRGGASEQFF. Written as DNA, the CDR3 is TGCAGCGGCCTTCGCGGGGGGGCCTCTGAGCAGTTCTTC.

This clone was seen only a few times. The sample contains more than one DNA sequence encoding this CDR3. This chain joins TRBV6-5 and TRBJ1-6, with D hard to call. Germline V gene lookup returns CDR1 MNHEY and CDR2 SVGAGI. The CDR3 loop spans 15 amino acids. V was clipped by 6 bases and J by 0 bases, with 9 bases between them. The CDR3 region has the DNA TGTGCCAGCAGCCGGAAAAGCTCCTATAATTCACCCCTCCACTTT. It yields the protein CASSRKSSYNSPLHF.

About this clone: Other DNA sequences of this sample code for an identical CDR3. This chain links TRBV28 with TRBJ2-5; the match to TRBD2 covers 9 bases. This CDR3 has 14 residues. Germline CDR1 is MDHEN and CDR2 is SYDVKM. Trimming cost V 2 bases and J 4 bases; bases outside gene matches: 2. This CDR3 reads CASSLAGGRETQYF. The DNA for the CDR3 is TGTGCCAGCAGTTTAGCGGGGGGGAGAGAGACCCAGTACTTC.

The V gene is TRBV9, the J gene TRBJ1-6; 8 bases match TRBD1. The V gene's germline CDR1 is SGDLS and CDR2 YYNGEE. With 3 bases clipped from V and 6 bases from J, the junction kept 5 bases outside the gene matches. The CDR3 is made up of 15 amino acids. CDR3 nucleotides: TGTGCCAGCAGCGCCGACAGGGGAGGTAATTCACCCCTCCACTTT. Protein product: CASSADRGGNSPLHF.

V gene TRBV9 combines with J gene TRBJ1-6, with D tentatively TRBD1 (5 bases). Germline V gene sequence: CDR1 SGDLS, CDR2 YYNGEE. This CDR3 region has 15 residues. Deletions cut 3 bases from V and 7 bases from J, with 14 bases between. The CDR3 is CASSGLGARNSPLHF. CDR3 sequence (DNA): TGTGCCAGCAGCGGACTCGGGGCTCGGAATTCACCCCTCCACTTT. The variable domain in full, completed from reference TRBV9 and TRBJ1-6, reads DSGVTQTPKHLITATGQRVTLRCSPRSGDLSVYWYQQSLDQGLQFLIQYYNGEERAKGNILERFSAQQFPDLHSELNLSSLELGDSALYFCASSGLGARNSPLHFGNGTRLTVT.